Given below is one T cell receptor beta chain in context. Trimming stripped 3 bases from V and 0 bases from J, with 11 bases between. The CDR3 consists of 16 residues. Germline V gene data show CDR1 as PRHDT and CDR2 as FYEKMQ (reference sequence). The data were taken from a study of blood T cell repertoires in COVID-19. Overall study context: Donors in the United States, Italy and Spain gave samples during acute or convalescent COVID-19. From T cells, B-cell-depleted T cells, or PBMCs came the material, which was cDNA or gDNA.

Per the authors' pipeline: It was from reference gene primer amplification that nucleated cell counts were estimated. This table comes from immunoSEQ multiplex PCR, and its TCRdb copy is limited to in-frame clones, with some not included. The V and J calls and clone size come from that table; D and trimming were worked out from the DNA. The data show about 200,000 clones, with around 91% seen just once and more than 4.5% held by the top ten. Material: peripheral blood. The chain combines TRBV13 with TRBJ2-2; D is possibly TRBD1 (6 bases). This receptor was obtained from a woman aged 35 to 49 with acute or convalescent COVID-19. The CDR3 protein is CASSFRRGTNTGELFF. CDR3 DNA sequence: TGTGCCAGCAGCTTTCGAAGGGGGACGAACACCGGGGAGCTGTTTTTT. Full variable domain (rest looked up from reference TRBV13 and TRBJ2-2): AAGVIQSPRHLIKEKRETATLKCYPIPRHDTVYWYQQGPGQDPQFLISFYEKMQSDKGSIPDRFSAQQFSDYHSELNMSSLELGDSALYFCASSFRRGTNTGELFFGEGSRLTVL.